This TCR beta chain was captured by sequencing in a study of blood T cell repertoires in COVID-19. Study background: Sources were T cells, B-cell-depleted T cells, or PBMCs; the material itself was cDNA or gDNA.

J gave up 2 bases and V 10 bases, and 4 bases lay outside the gene matches. Germline CDR1 and CDR2: SSHAT and FNYEAQ (reference sequence). There are 12 residues in the CDR3. Source study methods: The assay estimated nucleated cells by amplifying reference gene primers. Using immunoSEQ multiplex PCR, the repertoire was profiled, and TCRdb retains in-frame clones only, with some absent. V and J calls and clone size are those listed in that table; D and trimming were worked out from the DNA. The table shows around 300,000 clones, with 90% occurring only once. Input material: peripheral blood. This clonotype was obtained from a woman in her 50s with COVID-19, enrolled during active disease. The V call is TRBV7-7, the J call TRBJ2-5; 7 nucleotides agree with TRBD2. The CDR3 spells CAIGGRQETQYF. The CDR3 DNA sequence: TGTGCCATCGGGGGGAGGCAAGAGACCCAGTACTTC.